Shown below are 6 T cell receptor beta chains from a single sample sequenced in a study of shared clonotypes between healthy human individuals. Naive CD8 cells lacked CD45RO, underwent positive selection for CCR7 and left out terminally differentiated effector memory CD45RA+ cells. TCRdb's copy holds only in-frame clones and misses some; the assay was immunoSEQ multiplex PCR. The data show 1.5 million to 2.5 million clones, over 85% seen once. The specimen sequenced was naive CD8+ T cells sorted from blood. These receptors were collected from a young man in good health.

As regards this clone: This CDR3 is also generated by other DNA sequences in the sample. In DNA, the CDR3 is TGTGCCAGCAGCTTAGGGGGTTCAACCTACGAGCAGTACTTC. Its translation is CASSLGGSTYEQYF. The rearrangement links TRBV7-9 to TRBJ2-7; no definite D call. The CDR3 has 14 residues. CDR1 is SEHNR, CDR2 FQNEAQ, per germline (reference sequence). Deletions cut 1 base from V and 2 bases from J, with 9 bases between.

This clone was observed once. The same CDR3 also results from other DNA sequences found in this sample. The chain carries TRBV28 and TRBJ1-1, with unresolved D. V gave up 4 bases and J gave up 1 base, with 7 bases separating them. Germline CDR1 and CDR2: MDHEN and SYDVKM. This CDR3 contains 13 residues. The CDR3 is CASSSSGNTEAFF. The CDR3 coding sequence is TGTGCCAGCAGTTCAAGTGGGAACACTGAAGCTTTCTTT.

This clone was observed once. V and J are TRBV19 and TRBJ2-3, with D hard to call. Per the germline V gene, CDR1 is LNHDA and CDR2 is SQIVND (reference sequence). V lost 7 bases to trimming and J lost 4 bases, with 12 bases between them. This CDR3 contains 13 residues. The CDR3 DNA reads TGTGCCAGTATGCCTAACGGCGCAGATACGCAGTATTTT. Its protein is CASMPNGADTQYF.

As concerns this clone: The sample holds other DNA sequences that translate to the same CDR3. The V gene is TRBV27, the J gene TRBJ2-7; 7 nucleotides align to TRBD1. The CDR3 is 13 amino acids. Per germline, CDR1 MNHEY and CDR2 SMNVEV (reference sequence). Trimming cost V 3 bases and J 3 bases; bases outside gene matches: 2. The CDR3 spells CASSLGQHYEQYF. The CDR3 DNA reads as TGTGCCAGCAGTTTGGGACAGCACTACGAGCAGTACTTC.

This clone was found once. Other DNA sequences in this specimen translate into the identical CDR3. The CDR3 loop is CASSSGPLEQYF. The CDR3 DNA is TGTGCCAGCAGCTCGGGACCTCTCGAGCAGTACTTC. The V gene is TRBV5-6, the J gene TRBJ2-7; D is possibly TRBD1 or TRBD2 (5 bases each). Looked up from germline, CDR1 is SGHDT and CDR2 is YYEEEE. The CDR3 sequence is 12 residues long. Trimming left V 3 bases short and J 6 bases short, with 10 bases between. Variable domain in full (rest from reference TRBV5-6 and TRBJ2-7): DAGVTQSPTHLIKTRGQQVTLRCSPKSGHDTVSWYQQALGQGPQFIFQYYEEEERQRGNFPDRFSGHQFPNYSSELNVNALLLGDSALYLCASSSGPLEQYFGPGTRLTVT.

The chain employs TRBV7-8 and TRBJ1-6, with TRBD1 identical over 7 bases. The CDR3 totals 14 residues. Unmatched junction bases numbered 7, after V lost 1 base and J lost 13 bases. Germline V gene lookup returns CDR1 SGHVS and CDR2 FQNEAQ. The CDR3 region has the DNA TGTGCCAGCAGCTTAGGGGCAGGGGGGACGCCCCTCCACTTT. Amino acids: CASSLGAGGTPLHF. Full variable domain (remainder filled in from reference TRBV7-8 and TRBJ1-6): GAGVSQSPRYKVAKRGQDVALRCDPISGHVSLFWYQQALGQGPEFLTYFQNEAQLDKSGLPSDRFFAERPEGSVSTLKIQRTQQEDSAVYLCASSLGAGGTPLHFGNGTRLTVT.